This T cell receptor (beta chain) was documented in a study of memory B cells and T cells in multiple sclerosis. Separate sequencing covered autoproliferating (CFSE-dim) and non-proliferating (CFSE-high) T cells from stimulus-free culture. Pooled replicate wells came from about 50 million CFSE-labeled PBMCs cultured 7 days without stimulus. CFSE at around 0.5 uM labeled the PBMCs, which were then cultured unstimulated. The ends lost 2 bases at V and 9 bases at J; junction bases unmatched: 6. The CDR3 totals 14 residues. CDR1 is MDHEN, CDR2 SYDVKM, per germline. Regarding the study as a whole: Compartments had unequal clone-set sizes, affecting shared clonotype counts.

Concerning this clone itself: Its target is unknown.

Clones were read by immunoSEQ multiplex PCR, and TCRdb kept only the in-frame ones, dropping some. The sample lists roughly 12,000 clones, roughly 86% occurring once. The sequence was collected from a human donor with multiple sclerosis. The rearrangement links TRBV28 to TRBJ1-2; 10 positions agree with TRBD1. Sequencing was done on a sample of PBMCs from blood kept in culture. For the CDR3, the DNA is TGTGCCAGCAGTTTAAGAGGGACAGGGGCCCGCTACACCTTC. This translates into CASSLRGTGARYTF.